Listed here are 23 T cell receptor beta chains from one sample, sequenced in a study of T cells after yellow fever vaccination. Using its own MiXCR run on the 5' RACE reads, TCRdb lists one record per CDR3 protein. Of some 340,000 distinct CDR3 sequences listed, about 10% are singletons. Sequencing was performed on CD4+ T cells sorted from PBMCs, taken 45 days after the yellow fever booster vaccination. The source is a man aged 18-30 years who received the YFV17D yellow fever vaccine.

In DNA, the CDR3 is TGTGCCAGCAGCTTATCCCGTGACAACACCGGGGAGCTGTTTTTT. This codes for CASSLSRDNTGELFF. This chain joins TRBV7-3 and TRBJ2-2; D is undetermined. Germline values: CDR1 SGHTA, CDR2 FQGTGA. This CDR3 is built from 15 residues. V was shortened by 2 bases and J by 2 bases, with 9 bases between the two germline ends.

The gene calls are TRBV7-3 and TRBJ2-3; possibly TRBD2 for D (7 bases). Germline V gene lookup returns CDR1 SGHTA and CDR2 FQGTGA. Trimming left V 8 bases short and J 1 base short, with 16 bases between. The CDR3 is made up of 15 amino acids. The DNA of the CDR3 is TGTGCCAGCCGCCTCGGGGGGCGGGGCACAGATACGCAGTATTTT. Translating it yields CASRLGGRGTDTQYF.

This clonotype was seen ten or more times. The chain has TRBV19 and TRBJ1-1, with D hard to call. The CDR3 totals 12 residues. V was cut by 5 bases and J by 4 bases, with 8 bases left in between. The germline CDR1 and CDR2 sequences are LNHDA and SQIVND (reference sequence). The CDR3 loop reads CASSGGGTEAFF. The CDR3 DNA reads TGTGCCAGTAGTGGCGGCGGCACTGAAGCTTTCTTT.

The V call is TRBV7-2, the J call TRBJ2-5, with a possible D match to TRBD1 (6 bases). V lost 2 bases to trimming and J lost 6 bases, with 10 bases between them. CDR1 and CDR2 from the germline V gene are SGHTA and FQGNSA. CDR3 length: 13 amino acids. CDR3 residues: CASSLPGAQTQYF. In DNA, the CDR3 is TGTGCCAGCAGCTTACCAGGGGCGCAGACCCAGTACTTC.

The chain employs TRBV4-1 and TRBJ2-2; 9 bases fit TRBD2. J gave up 5 bases and V 1 base, and 8 bases lay outside the gene matches. From germline, CDR1 is MGHRA and CDR2 YSYEKL. CDR3 length: 17 residues. CDR3 in DNA: TGCGCCAGCAGCCAAGTCCGCGGGGGGGCATGGACCGGGGAGCTGTTTTTT. It specifies CASSQVRGGAWTGELFF.

The sample holds many counts of this clonotype. V gene TRBV20-1 combines with J gene TRBJ2-6, with D perhaps given as TRBD1 or TRBD2 (5 bases each). This CDR3 region has 15 residues. CDR1 and CDR2 from the germline V gene are DFQATT and SNEGSKA (reference sequence). V dropped 2 bases and J dropped 0 bases, with 8 bases sitting between them. The CDR3 here is CSARRGASGANVLTF. CDR3 DNA: TGCAGTGCTAGAAGGGGAGCCTCTGGGGCCAACGTCCTGACTTTC.

The chain carries TRBV20-1 and TRBJ2-1; 11 bases fit TRBD2. Germline CDR1 reads DFQATT; CDR2 reads SNEGSKA (reference sequence). The junction had 3 bases not matched to a gene; V was cut back by 5 bases and J by 3 bases. The CDR3 is 14 amino acids. The CDR3 nucleotides read TGCAGTGCTTTGACTAGCGGGGTCTACAATGAGCAGTTCTTC. As protein: CSALTSGVYNEQFF.

This clonotype was observed a handful of times. The CDR3 DNA is TGTGCCATCAGTGGGAGAAGTAGCCGGGTCGGGGAGCAGTTCTTC. It codes for CAISGRSSRVGEQFF. The chain joins TRBV10-3 to TRBJ2-1; D remains ambiguous. Deletions cut 4 bases from V and 10 bases from J, with 20 bases between. The CDR3 contains 15 residues. The germline V gene has CDR1 ENHRY and CDR2 SYGVKD.

This chain connects TRBV4-2 to TRBJ1-3; TRBD1 is a possible D gene (5 bases). This CDR3 contains 17 residues. V shed 0 bases and J shed 0 bases, with 12 bases lying between them. Germline CDR1 is LGHNA and CDR2 is YNFKEQ. The CDR3: CASSQDPGSSSGNTIYF. The CDR3 DNA reads TGTGCCAGCAGCCAAGATCCAGGGTCGAGCTCTGGAAACACCATATATTTT.

This clonotype was seen a handful of times. This rearrangement joins TRBV20-1 to TRBJ1-1; TRBD1 might be the D (5 bases). The CDR3 covers 14 residues. V lost 3 bases and J 2 bases, leaving 13 bases between the germline ends. Germline V lookup: CDR1 DFQATT, CDR2 SNEGSKA (reference sequence). CDR3: CSARPGGANTEAFF. The CDR3 region has the DNA TGCAGTGCTAGGCCCGGAGGGGCAAACACTGAAGCTTTCTTT.

A few counts support this clonotype. The chain has TRBV24-1 and TRBJ2-1, with 10 nucleotides matching TRBD1. Germline CDR1 KGHDR, CDR2 SFDVKD. The CDR3 totals 16 residues. J lost 8 bases, V lost 7 bases, and 13 bases had no gene match. The CDR3 DNA sequence: TGTGCCACCAGCGACCGACAGGGGGCTTATCAGGATGAGCAGTTCTTC. Translating gives CATSDRQGAYQDEQFF.

This clonotype was picked up a small number of times. The chain joins TRBV27 to TRBJ1-2; 7 bases agree with TRBD1. This CDR3 is built from 14 residues. The junction had 7 bases not matched to a gene; V was cut back by 5 bases and J by 4 bases. Germline loops: CDR1 MNHEY, CDR2 SMNVEV (reference sequence). In DNA, the CDR3 is TGTGCCAGCAGTCCCAGGGGGGCGGGCTATGGCTACACCTTC. Residues: CASSPRGAGYGYTF.

This clonotype was detected a few times. V and J are TRBV6-1 and TRBJ2-6; TRBD1 matches 8 bases. Germline lookup yields CDR1 MNHNS and CDR2 SASEGT. This CDR3 spans 15 amino acids. The V gene end was trimmed by 8 bases and the J gene end by 0 bases; junction bases not matched to a gene: 3. Written as DNA, the CDR3 is TGTGCCAGCCGGACAGGGAACTCTGGGGCCAACGTCCTGACTTTC. This encodes CASRTGNSGANVLTF.

The rearrangement links TRBV29-1 to TRBJ1-2; no definite D call. This CDR3 comprises 13 residues. Trimming cost V 5 bases and J 9 bases, with 19 bases left between them. The V gene's germline CDR1 is SQVTM and CDR2 ANQGSEA. CDR3 region: CSVSINLDLSYTF. CDR3 DNA: TGCAGCGTTTCTATTAACTTAGACCTAAGCTACACCTTC. Full variable domain (outside the CDR3, taken from reference TRBV29-1 and TRBJ1-2): SAVISQKPSRDICQRGTSLTIQCQVDSQVTMMFWYRQQPGQSLTLIATANQGSEATYESGFVIDKFPISRPNLTFSTLTVSNMSPEDSSIYLCSVSINLDLSYTFGSGTRLTVV.

This clonotype was counted only a few times. V usage is TRBV19 and J usage is TRBJ2-3; 8 positions agree with TRBD1. The CDR3 has 15 residues. Germline V lookup: CDR1 LNHDA, CDR2 SQIVND (reference sequence). The V and J ends lost 6 bases and 4 bases, in that order; junction bases with no gene match: 9. As DNA, the CDR3 is TGTGCCAGTAGGCGGCCGGGACAGGATCCAGATACGCAGTATTTT. This encodes CASRRPGQDPDTQYF. Combining the CDR3 with reference TRBV19 and TRBJ2-3 gives the whole variable domain DGGITQSPKYLFRKEGQNVTLSCEQNLNHDAMYWYRQDPGQGLRLIYYSQIVNDFQKGDIAEGYSVSREKKESFPLTVTSAQKNPTAFYLCASRRPGQDPDTQYFGPGTRLTVL.

This clonotype was seen more than once but under ten times. The chain combines TRBV5-6 with TRBJ1-2; D not certain. The CDR3 length is 12 residues. Germline lookup yields CDR1 SGHDT and CDR2 YYEEEE. V lost 5 bases to trimming and J lost 1 base, with 6 bases between them. The CDR3 bases are TGTGCCAGCAGTTCCGGTAACTATGGCTACACCTTC. Its translation is CASSSGNYGYTF.

As DNA, the CDR3 is TGTGCCAGCAGCTTAGGGACAGGGGCGGTTACTGGCTACACCTTC. It translates to CASSLGTGAVTGYTF. The V gene is TRBV7-2, the J gene TRBJ1-2, with 9 bases aligning to TRBD1. The germline V gene encodes CDR1 SGHTA and CDR2 FQGNSA. The length of the CDR3 is 15 residues. The V segment lost 1 base and the J segment 7 bases; nucleotides outside the gene matches: 7.

This clonotype has at least ten counts. The rearrangement links TRBV5-1 to TRBJ2-1, with D possibly being TRBD1 or TRBD2 (5 bases each). The V end lost 0 bases, the J end lost 8 bases, and 12 bases lay between the germline ends. Germline V lookup: CDR1 SGHRS, CDR2 YFSETQ. The CDR3 covers 14 residues. The CDR3 DNA follows: TGCGCCAGCAGCTTGGAAGTAAGAGGGGATGAGCAGTTCTTC. This codes for CASSLEVRGDEQFF.

The V call is TRBV20-1, the J call TRBJ1-6; the D gene is possibly TRBD1 (6 bases). The V gene lost 0 bases and the J gene lost 7 bases, with 10 bases spanning the gap. Germline CDR1 is DFQATT and CDR2 is SNEGSKA (reference sequence). This CDR3 has 14 residues. The CDR3 sequence: CSARDYRVNSPLHF. The CDR3 coding sequence is TGCAGTGCTAGAGATTACAGGGTGAATTCACCCCTCCACTTT.

The rearrangement joins TRBV5-6 to TRBJ1-4; no reliable D call. V dropped 4 bases and J dropped 3 bases, with 13 bases sitting between them. Germline loops: CDR1 SGHDT, CDR2 YYEEEE. This CDR3 has 15 amino acids. CDR3 amino acids: CASSDGLTPNEKLFF. The DNA of the CDR3 is TGTGCCAGCAGCGACGGCCTGACACCTAATGAAAAACTGTTTTTT.

V gene TRBV3-1 combines with J gene TRBJ2-3; 8 positions agree with TRBD2. Germline CDR1 is LGHDT and CDR2 is YNNKEL (reference sequence). This CDR3 has 15 amino acids. The V and J ends lost 8 bases and 6 bases, in that order; junction bases with no gene match: 13. This CDR3 reads CASGVAGGPRDTQYF. The CDR3 DNA sequence: TGTGCCAGCGGGGTTGCGGGGGGCCCGAGGGATACGCAGTATTTT.

The table lists this clonotype with a few counts. This chain uses TRBV7-2 with TRBJ2-3; 8 nucleotides match TRBD2. V dropped 5 bases and J dropped 2; count of bases not matched to a gene: 15. CDR1 is SGHTA, CDR2 FQGNSA, per germline. The CDR3 runs to 18 residues. CDR3 protein: CASSPRAGGAPLTDTQYF. DNA for the CDR3: TGTGCCAGCAGCCCCCGAGCCGGGGGGGCCCCCCTCACAGATACGCAGTATTTT.

This clonotype was seen ten or more times. The genes are TRBV12-3 or TRBV12-4 and TRBJ1-3; no definite D call. V was pared by 3 bases and J by 4 bases, with 10 bases between. The CDR3 contains 14 residues. CDR3 loop: CASSFAGSGNTIYF. The CDR3 nucleotides read TGTGCCAGCAGTTTCGCGGGGAGCGGAAACACCATATATTTT.